The entry that follows covers one TCR beta chain sequence. Sequencing used immunoSEQ v3. Libraries were sequenced to approximately 2 million read pairs (survey) or roughly 4.5-6.5 million (deep). Data came from immunoSEQ multiplex PCR; TCRdb stores just in-frame clones and leaves some out. The data show over 20,000 clones, with roughly 72% seen just once and around 6.9% held by the top ten. This sample is drawn from a study of TIL therapy for anti-PD-1-resistant metastatic lung cancer. For the study at large: Median tumor PD-L1 proportion score was about 5.9%. A few tumors were EGFR-mutant and two were ALK-rearranged. Median tumor mutation burden was 1.5 mutations per megabase.

This sample's time point: pre-treatment sample, taken before nivolumab and TIL therapy. Most excised metastases sampled were pleural nodules or supraclavicular lymph nodes. Germline V gene sequence: CDR1 MNHNS, CDR2 SASEGT. With 7 bases removed from V and 10 bases from J, the gap between germline ends came to 13 bases. CDR3 size: 11 residues. The sequence was obtained from a person between 25 and 80 years old with non-small cell lung cancer. The chain couples TRBV6-1 to TRBJ1-2, with a tentative D call TRBD1 (6 bases). Sequencing was performed on tumor tissue, taken at baseline. The CDR3 is CASMPGEVYTF. In DNA form, the CDR3 reads TGTGCCAGCATGCCAGGGGAGGTCTACACCTTC.